The TCR beta chain under discussion was sequenced for a study of graft-versus-host responses after intestinal transplantation. Study-level background: Each transplant was multivisceral, liver-intestinal, or isolated intestinal. Anti-thymocyte globulin induction was given to all recipients, followed by tacrolimus and steroids for approximately three years.

Study outcomes and limitations: Marrow from the recipient contained GvH clones, some of which had appeared first in ileum or blood.

Sequencing used immunoSEQ multiplex PCR; TCRdb keeps in-frame clones, though not all of them. The table shows 60,000 or so clones, with about 90% occurring only once. Of note for this clone: Its matching antigen is unknown.

V lost 5 bases, J lost 1 base, and 15 bases lay in between. This CDR3 has 15 residues. The germline gives CDR1 SGHVS, CDR2 FQNEAQ. V gene TRBV7-8 combines with J gene TRBJ2-7; D may be TRBD1 (6 bases). The sample in question was PBMCs, obtained about 120 days after intestinal transplantation. The sequence was collected from a human patient who received an intestinal transplant, so some T cells may come from the graft donor. CDR3 loop: CASSPFRDKSYEQYF. In DNA, the CDR3 is TGTGCCAGCAGCCCCTTCCGGGACAAATCCTACGAGCAGTACTTC.